The subject of this entry is one T cell receptor beta chain. This clone has just a few counts. This clone's antigen is unknown. No much larger clonotype is one base removed from it; base qualities were not supplied. This entry belongs to a study of beta chain features in type 1 diabetes (dated by TCRdb to 2016 to 2019). Study-wide context: Mean age, gender distribution, total cell number and subset yield did not differ between patients and healthy donors. Across all samples, about 110 million sorted cells were examined, and cell number per subset correlated strongly with RNA yield. In the study, recently diagnosed type 1 diabetes patients and matched healthy donors were compared on the TCRB repertoires of their sorted circulating CD4+ T cell subsets. Naive and central memory subsets were obtained from all 30 or so donors, but regulatory and stem cell-like memory subsets were isolated from only 8 patients and 8 healthy donors. What the research found in general, with its limitations: In all four CD4+ subsets, TCRB CDR3 length was moderately but significantly shorter in type 1 diabetes patients. At VDJ recombination sites, type 1 diabetes patients had fewer insertions and more deleted nucleotides, which implies abnormalities in thymic rearrangement. Because cDNA was sequenced instead of genomic DNA, activated cells with high expression could be over-represented, although the groups did not differ in activation or CD3 levels. Shorter templates might have been favored by PCR, but patient and control samples were amplified and corrected together, so both groups would have been affected equally by any skew. Naive, central memory and regulatory TCRB repertoires appeared to be more similar among patients than among healthy donors. HLA sub-analyses involved small numbers of individuals, so any influence of HLA type on TCRB rearrangement remained unresolved.

The CDR1 and CDR2 encoded by the germline V gene are MNHNS and SASEGT. The CDR3 goes from the cysteine to the phenylalanine over 16 residues. The read is trimmed to its CDR3 DNA, 48 bases read in frame from base 1. Trimming accounts for 3 bases at V and 4 bases at J, while the number of junction bases matched to no gene is 8. The entire isolated RNA was reverse transcribed using the High Capacity cDNA Reverse Transcription Kit, and thus expressed TCRB transcripts were sequenced. Deep immunoSEQ sequencing was performed on naive, central memory and regulatory T cell samples, with an average of roughly 3.3 million total reads per sample. Sorted cells were lysed in RLT buffer and RNA was extracted with DNase-treated RNeasy Micro or Mini kits, depending on cell number. To prevent cross-contamination, each cell subset was processed individually, whereas patient and healthy donor samples were processed jointly. TCRB sequences were amplified from cDNA with the immunoSEQ multiplex PCR, producing 87-bp fragments spanning the CDR3 region. Amplicons were sequenced on the Illumina HiSeq platform. As for how the authors treated the data: PCR bias was computationally corrected using synthetic template baselines, reads within Hamming distance 2 were collapsed, and singletons that could not be merged were discarded. Reads were aligned against IMGT to assign V, D and J genes, CDR3 length and insertions or deletions at six rearrangement sites. Within each subset, clonotype counts were normalized to sorted cell number, and only after that were true diversity and Gini coefficients computed with the tcR R package. The overlap coefficient, calculated on TCRB nucleotide sequences, was used to quantify repertoire sharing. Entries here come from immuneACCESS through TCRdb and include only in-frame sequences with V and J called. Some clones fail to appear in such tables; in the studies checked, an unresolved V gene covers under half of the shortfall, and the cause of the remainder is unknown. The V and J calls and clone size were taken over from that table, and D and trimming were inferred from the DNA. This sample comprises 150,000 or so clones, under 60% of them detected only once. The ten largest make up roughly 0.42% of the sample.

From each donor, a single peripheral blood sample of about 110 mL on average was drawn into heparinised tubes. A BD FACSAria II and a panel including CD45RO, CCR7, CD25, CD127, CD95 and CD27 were used to sort naive, central memory, regulatory and stem cell-like memory CD4+ T cells. All sorted populations exceeded 95% purity. PBMCs were separated immediately by Lymphoprep density gradient centrifugation and were stained directly, without being cultured. So that batch effects would be minimized, each experiment stained and sorted samples in pairs, pairing one healthy donor with one patient. The sequenced material came from Tregs from blood. The cell subset or site tag for this specimen amounts to: regulatory CD4+ T cells. The chain is encoded by TRBV6-1 joined to TRBJ2-3, with 9 bases matching TRBD2. This receptor was identified in a man younger than 35 in good health. The DNA sequence is TGTGCCAGCAGTGATTTTCGCGGGGGGGTCGCAGATACGCAGTATTTT. It encodes CASSDFRGGVADTQYF.